The T cell receptor beta chain described here comes from a study of siplizumab effects on memory and regulatory T cells. Generated by immunoSEQ multiplex PCR, the TCRdb table keeps only in-frame clones and is missing some. The data contain tens of thousands of clones, roughly nine tenths of them singletons. As concerns this clone: Its target is unknown.

V gave up 5 bases and J gave up 1 base, with 8 bases separating them. Germline CDR1 reads PRHDT; CDR2 reads FYEKMQ (reference sequence). The CDR3 covers 13 residues. Study-level findings and limits: Siplizumab produced a significant drop in alloreactive sequences attributable to unstimulated CD4+ memory cells.

Sequencing was carried out using CD8+ T cells sorted from blood. This receptor was identified in a human donor in good health. The chain links TRBV13 to TRBJ1-1, with D hard to call. The CDR3, as DNA: TGTGCCAGCAGCCCCGTGGGGAACACTGAAGCTTTCTTT. Translating it yields CASSPVGNTEAFF.